The next 18 T cell receptor beta chains were all read from a single sample in a study of blood T cell repertoires in COVID-19. The table came from immunoSEQ multiplex PCR; TCRdb's copy has only in-frame clones and leaves some out. This repertoire shows approximately 290,000 clones, roughly 84% found once; its top ten account for 0.85% to 1%. The sample was peripheral blood. The receptors derive from a human donor with COVID-19, enrolled during active disease. The donor label of this sample is uncertain.

Here the CDR3 DNA reads TGTGCCAGCGGGAGGGATCGCTCTGGGGCCAACGTCCTGACTTTC. It translates to CASGRDRSGANVLTF. The V and J genes are TRBV7-9 and TRBJ2-6, with 7 bases lining up with TRBD2. CDR1 is SEHNR and CDR2 is FQNEAQ in the germline V gene (reference sequence). This CDR3 contains 15 residues. The V and J ends lost 8 bases and 0 bases, in that order; junction bases with no gene match: 4.

The chain has TRBV29-1 and TRBJ2-1, with a tentative D call TRBD2 (5 bases). Germline CDR1 and CDR2: SQVTM and ANQGSEA. This CDR3 comprises 14 residues. Trimming cost V 6 bases and J 4 bases, with 16 bases left between them. The DNA of the CDR3 is TGCAGCGTAGCGGTGGGCCTGGAGTACAATGAGCAGTTCTTC. Translated: CSVAVGLEYNEQFF.

This clone was counted once. The V and J genes are TRBV11-2 and TRBJ1-3; TRBD1 aligns across 7 bases. This CDR3 has 18 amino acids. In germline, CDR1 is SGHAT, CDR2 FQNNGV. Trimming cost V 2 bases and J 2 bases; bases outside gene matches: 12. CDR3 in amino acids: CASSLTQGGWFTGNTIYF. The CDR3 nucleotides are TGTGCCAGCAGCTTAACCCAAGGGGGCTGGTTTACTGGAAACACCATATATTTT.

V gene TRBV2 combines with J gene TRBJ2-7, with 7 bases fitting TRBD2. The CDR3 length is 14 residues. Germline assignment: CDR1 SNHLY and CDR2 FYNNEI. V lost 3 bases, J lost 6 bases, and 8 bases stayed unmatched. The chain's CDR3 is CASSDRRLALEQYF. For the CDR3, the DNA is TGTGCCAGCAGTGACAGGAGACTAGCCCTCGAGCAGTACTTC.

V and J are TRBV3-1 (or the pseudogene TRBV3-2) and TRBJ2-6, with D uncertain. V lost 6 bases and J lost 4, with 10 bases in between. Germline CDR1 LGHDT, CDR2 YNNKEL (reference sequence). CDR3 length: 14 amino acids. CDR3 nucleotides: TGTGCCAGCAGGCCTGGAGCCGGGGCCAACGTCCTGACTTTC. It encodes CASRPGAGANVLTF.

This clone appeared a few times. V usage is TRBV7-9 and J usage is TRBJ2-5; TRBD2 agrees at 10 bases. The length of the CDR3 is 18 residues. After removal of 7 bases from V and 5 bases from J, the junction contained 19 bases not matched to a gene. The germline gives CDR1 SEHNR, CDR2 FQNEAQ (reference sequence). The CDR3: CASTLKARLAGVSETQYF. CDR3 coding DNA: TGTGCCAGCACCCTCAAAGCCCGGCTAGCGGGAGTATCCGAGACCCAGTACTTC.

This clone was observed a few times. The CDR3 sequence is CASSSQVLATEAFF. As DNA, the CDR3 is TGTGCCAGCAGCTCACAGGTTTTGGCCACTGAAGCTTTCTTT. The V and J genes are TRBV7-2 and TRBJ1-1; the D gene is possibly TRBD1 (5 bases). The CDR3 contains 14 residues. Germline CDR1 SGHTA, CDR2 FQGNSA. V was trimmed by 4 bases and J by 4 bases, leaving 13 bases between them.

This sequence joins TRBV6-5 and TRBJ1-6; TRBD1 aligns across 7 bases. The CDR3 loop spans 14 amino acids. Germline-derived CDR1 and CDR2 are MNHEY and SVGAGI. V dropped 7 bases and J dropped 9; count of bases not matched to a gene: 9. CDR3 sequence reads: CASMPDRKFSPLHF. For the CDR3, the DNA is TGTGCCAGCATGCCGGACAGGAAGTTTTCACCCCTCCACTTT.

This chain links TRBV7-2 with TRBJ2-7; TRBD2 matches at 9 bases. The trim removed 5 bases at V and 8 bases at J, leaving 13 bases unmatched. The V gene's germline CDR1 is SGHTA and CDR2 FQGNSA. The CDR3 is made up of 15 amino acids. In DNA form, the CDR3 reads TGTGCCAGCAGCCCAAGATGGACTAGCGAAAGCCAGCAGTACTTC. It is translated as CASSPRWTSESQQYF.

The chain is built from TRBV12-3 or TRBV12-4 and TRBJ1-1, with TRBD1 matching over 7 bases. This CDR3 comprises 12 residues. The J segment lost 8 bases and the V segment lost 6 bases, leaving 6 bases of the junction unmatched. The CDR3 region has the DNA TGTGCCAGCAGCCCGTGGACAGGCGAAGCTTTCTTT. This encodes CASSPWTGEAFF.

V gene TRBV5-6 combines with J gene TRBJ2-3; D gene uncertain. This CDR3 is built from 11 residues. Germline-derived CDR1 and CDR2 are SGHDT and YYEEEE. Trimming took 4 bases from V and 6 from J, leaving 6 bases between them. This CDR3 reads CASSQRDTQYF. Written as DNA, the CDR3 is TGTGCCAGCAGCCAGAGGGATACGCAGTATTTT.

With regard to this clone: One end of the junction varies from germline; a read error may be responsible. The V call is TRBV7-7, the J call TRBJ2-5; D gene uncertain. The CDR3 covers 14 residues. Germline-derived CDR1 and CDR2 are SSHAT and FNYEAQ (reference sequence). The CDR3 reads CASSPLGRQETQYF. The CDR3 coding sequence is TGTGCTAGCAGCCCACTCGGCAGGCAAGAGACCCAGTACTTC.

V and J are TRBV15 and TRBJ2-3; 11 bases are shared with TRBD2. The J segment lost 6 bases and the V segment lost 5 bases, leaving 13 bases of the junction unmatched. The CDR3 covers 17 residues. Germline CDR1 is LNHNV and CDR2 is YYDKDF (reference sequence). The CDR3 bases are TGTGCCACCAGCTCTGGACTAGCGGGTCCCGAGCTGGATACGCAGTATTTT. Translating gives CATSSGLAGPELDTQYF. The full variable domain, completed using reference TRBV15 and TRBJ2-3, is DAMVIQNPRYQVTQFGKPVTLSCSQTLNHNVMYWYQQKSSQAPKLLFHYYDKDFNNEADTPDNFQSRRPNTSFCFLDIRSPGLGDTAMYLCATSSGLAGPELDTQYFGPGTRLTVL.

The chain recombines TRBV5-1 with TRBJ2-3, with TRBD2 identical over 7 bases. The CDR3 is 16 amino acids. V was pared by 2 bases and J by 1 base, with 7 bases of the junction left unmatched. CDR1 is SGHRS, CDR2 YFSETQ, per germline. The CDR3 nucleotides read TGCGCCAGCAGCTTTTCGGCGGGAGCTGGCACAGATACGCAGTATTTT. It is translated as CASSFSAGAGTDTQYF. Full variable domain (rest looked up from reference TRBV5-1 and TRBJ2-3): KAGVTQTPRYLIKTRGQQVTLSCSPISGHRSVSWYQQTPGQGLQFLFEYFSETQRNKGNFPGRFSGRQFSNSRSEMNVSTLELGDSALYLCASSFSAGAGTDTQYFGPGTRLTVL.

The rearrangement uses TRBV6-2 or TRBV6-3 and TRBJ1-2; D is undetermined. In germline, CDR1 is MNHEY, CDR2 SVGEGT. This CDR3 has 14 residues. V lost 0 bases and J 0 bases, leaving 5 bases between the germline ends. The DNA of the CDR3 is TGTGCCAGCAGTTACTCAGCACCTAACTATGGCTACACCTTC. This codes for CASSYSAPNYGYTF.

V usage is TRBV15 and J usage is TRBJ1-3; unclear D gene. Trimming removed 0 bases at V and 0 bases at J, with 6 bases between. Germline-derived CDR1 and CDR2 are LNHNV and YYDKDF (reference sequence). The CDR3 is 15 residues long. The CDR3 sequence is CATSRDLGSGNTIYF. The CDR3 DNA follows: TGTGCCACCAGCAGAGATCTCGGCTCTGGAAACACCATATATTTT.

V gene TRBV11-2 combines with J gene TRBJ1-2, with 7 bases aligning to TRBD1. V lost 5 bases to trimming and J lost 6 bases; unmatched junction nucleotides: 3. This CDR3 has 12 residues. Germline values: CDR1 SGHAT, CDR2 FQNNGV. The CDR3 reads CASSHGTDGYTF. CDR3 DNA: TGTGCCAGCAGCCACGGGACAGATGGCTACACCTTC.

This clone was seen more than once but under ten times. V usage is TRBV11-3 and J usage is TRBJ2-7; 8 nucleotides line up with TRBD2. This CDR3 is built from 15 residues. Germline lookup yields CDR1 SGHNT and CDR2 YENEEA. The trim removed 1 base at V and 9 bases at J, leaving 11 bases unmatched. The CDR3: CASSLALGPGGRQYF. CDR3 sequence (DNA): TGTGCCAGCAGCTTAGCGCTGGGGCCGGGGGGGCGGCAGTACTTC. Drawing the rest from reference TRBV11-3 and TRBJ2-7, the complete variable domain is EAGVVQSPRYKIIEKKQPVAFWCNPISGHNTLYWYLQNLGQGPELLIRYENEEAVDDSQLPKDRFSAERLKGVDSTLKIQPAELGDSAVYLCASSLALGPGGRQYFGPGTRLTVT.